This T cell receptor beta chain is from a study of cytomegalovirus exposure and HLA in healthy donors. Points from the study as a whole: Reported performance of the classifier showed diagnosis of cytomegalovirus status with high specificity and sensitivity. Segments of the TCR beta V type were, in most cases, productive about 90% or about 30% of the time in an earlier analysis. Despite most TCR sequences being rare, some public TCRs occurred in many donors.

CDR3 length equals 15 residues. The V gene's germline CDR1 is MGHDK and CDR2 SYGVNS. V was clipped by 3 bases and J by 2 bases; unmatched bases: 6. Both 60 Vbeta primers and 13 Jbeta primers went into the PCR. The method was immunoSEQ multiplex PCR; TCRdb's version includes in-frame clones alone and lacks a portion of them. The table has nearly 110,000 clones, roughly 70% seen once. In regard to this clone: Its matching antigen is unknown.

The chain is built from TRBV25-1 and TRBJ1-2; 7 nucleotides match TRBD1. This TCR was sampled from a woman aged 35 to 49 in good health and CMV-seropositive. Specimen: PBMCs. CDR3 in DNA: TGTGCCAGCAGTGACCCAGGGGGGACAAACTATGGCTACACCTTC. It is translated as CASSDPGGTNYGYTF.